This paragraph reports one T cell receptor beta chain. Measured with immunoSEQ multiplex PCR; TCRdb has only the in-frame clones, and not every one. The repertoire holds about 93,000 clones, with around 95% as singletons. This sample was taken from a study of technical replicates of blood from a few donors. The V and J ends lost 7 bases and 5 bases, in that order; junction bases with no gene match: 7. CDR1 SEHNR and CDR2 FQNEAQ come from the germline V gene (reference sequence). This CDR3 contains 13 residues. This chain joins TRBV7-9 and TRBJ1-2, with 7 bases matching TRBD1. The TCR was taken from a human donor in good health. Sequenced: T cells isolated from PBMCs. The CDR3 DNA reads TGTGCCAGCACCGGACAGGCTCTTTATGGCTACACCTTC. It yields the protein CASTGQALYGYTF.